This TCR beta chain was sequenced for a study of T cell responses to AZD1222 COVID-19 vaccine. Whole-study findings and limits: Along spike, vaccine-associated CD4 TCRs were found throughout, with dominance at 160-218 and 743-854. Donor demographics were predominantly white British with a female majority; clonal diversity may be underestimated.

Assay used: immunoSEQ multiplex PCR; TCRdb lists only in-frame clones, some missing. The table includes around 99,000 clones, approximately 86% detected once. The junction had 11 bases not matched to a gene; V was cut back by 5 bases and J by 4 bases. The germline CDR1 and CDR2 sequences are SGHNT and YENEEA. The CDR3 is made up of 18 amino acids. Notes on this clone: Its cognate antigen is unknown.

Sequencing used peripheral blood, obtained on day 0 of MenACWY control vaccination. The chain has TRBV11-3 and TRBJ2-3; 14 nucleotides agree with TRBD2. The source of this sequence is an adult in good health. The CDR3 DNA reads as TGTGCCAGCAGCCCCGGGACTAGCGGGGGATATGGCGCAGATACGCAGTATTTT. Translation gives CASSPGTSGGYGADTQYF.